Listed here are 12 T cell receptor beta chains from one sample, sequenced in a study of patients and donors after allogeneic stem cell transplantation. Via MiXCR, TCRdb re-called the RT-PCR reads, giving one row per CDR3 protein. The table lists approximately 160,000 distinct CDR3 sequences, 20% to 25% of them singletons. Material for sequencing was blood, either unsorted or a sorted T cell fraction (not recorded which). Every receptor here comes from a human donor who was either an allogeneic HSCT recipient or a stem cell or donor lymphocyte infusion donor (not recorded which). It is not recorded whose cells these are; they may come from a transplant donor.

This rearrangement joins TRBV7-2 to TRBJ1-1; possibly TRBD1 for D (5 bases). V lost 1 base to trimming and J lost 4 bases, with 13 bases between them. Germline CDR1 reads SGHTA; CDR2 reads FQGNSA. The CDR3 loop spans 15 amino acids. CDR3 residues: CASSLVQGPGTEAFF. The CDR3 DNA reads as TGTGCCAGCAGCTTAGTTCAGGGCCCGGGCACTGAAGCTTTCTTT.

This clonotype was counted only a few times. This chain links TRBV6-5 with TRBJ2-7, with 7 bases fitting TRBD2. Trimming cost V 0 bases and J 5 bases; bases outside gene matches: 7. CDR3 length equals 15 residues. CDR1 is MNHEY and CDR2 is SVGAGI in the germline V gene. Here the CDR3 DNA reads TGTGCCAGCAGTTACTCCAACGGGAGGCCCCACGAGCAGTACTTC. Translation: CASSYSNGRPHEQYF.

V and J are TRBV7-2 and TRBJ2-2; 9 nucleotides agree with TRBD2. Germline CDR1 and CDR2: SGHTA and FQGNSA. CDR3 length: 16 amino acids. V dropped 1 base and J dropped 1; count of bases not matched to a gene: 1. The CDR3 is CASSLGAGGNTGELFF. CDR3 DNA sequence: TGTGCCAGCAGCTTAGGAGCGGGAGGGAACACCGGGGAGCTGTTTTTT.

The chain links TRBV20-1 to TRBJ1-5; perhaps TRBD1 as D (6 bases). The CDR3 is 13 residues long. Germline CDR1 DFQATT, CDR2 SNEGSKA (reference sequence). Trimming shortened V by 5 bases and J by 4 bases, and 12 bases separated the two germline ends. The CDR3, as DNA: TGCAGTGCTCAGGACAGTGCAAATCAGCCCCAGCATTTT. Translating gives CSAQDSANQPQHF.

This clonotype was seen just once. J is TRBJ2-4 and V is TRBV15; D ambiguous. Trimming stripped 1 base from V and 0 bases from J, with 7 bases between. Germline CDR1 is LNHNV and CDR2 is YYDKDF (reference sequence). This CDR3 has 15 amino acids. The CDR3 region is CATSRGVGAKNIQYF. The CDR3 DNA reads TGTGCCACCAGCAGAGGAGTGGGAGCCAAAAACATTCAGTACTTC.

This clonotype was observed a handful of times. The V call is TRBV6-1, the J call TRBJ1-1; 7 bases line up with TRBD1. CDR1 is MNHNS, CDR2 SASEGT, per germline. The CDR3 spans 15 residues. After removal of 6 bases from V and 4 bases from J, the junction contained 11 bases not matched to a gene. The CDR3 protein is CASRDLTGDGTEAFF. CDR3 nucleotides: TGTGCCAGCAGGGACCTTACAGGGGACGGCACTGAAGCTTTCTTT.

CDR3 residues: CASKVTLDYGYTF. The CDR3 DNA reads TGTGCCAGCAAGGTGACGTTGGACTATGGCTACACCTTC. This chain links TRBV6-5 with TRBJ1-2; the D is unclear. V was shortened by 7 bases and J by 3 bases, with 12 bases between the two germline ends. CDR3 length: 13 residues. The germline CDR1 and CDR2 sequences are MNHEY and SVGAGI.

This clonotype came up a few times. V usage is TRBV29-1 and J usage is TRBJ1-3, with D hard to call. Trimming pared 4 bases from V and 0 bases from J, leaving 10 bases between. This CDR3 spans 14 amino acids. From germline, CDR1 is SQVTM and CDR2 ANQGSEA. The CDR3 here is CSVVTPHSGNTIYF. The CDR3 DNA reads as TGCAGCGTTGTCACACCTCACTCTGGAAACACCATATATTTT.

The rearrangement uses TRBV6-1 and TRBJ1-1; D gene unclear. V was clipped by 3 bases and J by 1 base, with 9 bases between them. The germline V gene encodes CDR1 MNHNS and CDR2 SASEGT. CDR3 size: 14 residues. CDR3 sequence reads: CASSDRGSNTEAFF. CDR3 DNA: TGTGCCAGCAGTGACCGTGGATCGAACACTGAAGCTTTCTTT.

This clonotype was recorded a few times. The CDR3 sequence is CASSKGLAGLYEQYF. The CDR3 DNA sequence: TGCGCCAGCAGCAAGGGACTAGCGGGTTTATACGAGCAGTACTTC. The chain couples TRBV5-1 to TRBJ2-7; TRBD2 matches 12 bases. Germline V gene sequence: CDR1 SGHRS, CDR2 YFSETQ. J was trimmed by 4 bases and V by 4 bases; bases with no gene match: 6. This CDR3 has 15 residues. Full variable domain (remainder filled in from reference TRBV5-1 and TRBJ2-7): KAGVTQTPRYLIKTRGQQVTLSCSPISGHRSVSWYQQTPGQGLQFLFEYFSETQRNKGNFPGRFSGRQFSNSRSEMNVSTLELGDSALYLCASSKGLAGLYEQYFGPGTRLTVT.

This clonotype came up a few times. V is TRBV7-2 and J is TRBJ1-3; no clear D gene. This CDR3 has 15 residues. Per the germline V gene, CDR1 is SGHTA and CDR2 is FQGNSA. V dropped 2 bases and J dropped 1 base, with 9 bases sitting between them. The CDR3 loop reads CASSLLLVSGNTIYF. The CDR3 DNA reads TGTGCCAGCAGCTTACTCTTGGTTTCTGGAAACACCATATATTTT.

CDR3 region: CASSHLLTDGHQYF. The CDR3 DNA reads as TGTGCCAGCAGCCATCTACTGACGGACGGACATCAGTACTTC. V gene TRBV6-5 combines with J gene TRBJ2-7; D is possibly TRBD1 (5 bases). The CDR3 covers 14 residues. CDR1 and CDR2 from the germline V gene are MNHEY and SVGAGI. Between the trimmed V and J ends, which lost 6 bases and 10 bases, there was a span of 22 bases.